The sequence of this TCR beta chain was determined in a study of T cell responses to AZD1222 COVID-19 vaccine (dated by TCRdb to about 2021). Concerning the study at large: AZD1222 recipients whose second dose came at about 4 weeks and those whose second dose came at about 12 weeks were combined into one group, since spike-specific TCR depth and breadth did not differ between the two schedules. A total of 233 trial participants underwent TCR sequencing, of whom 207 received two doses of AZD1222 and 26 received two doses of the MenACWY control vaccine. Trial participants were enrolled by age into subgroups of 18-55, 56-69 and 70-plus years, and around 150, 29 and 61 TCR-sequenced participants, respectively, were included in these subgroups. Findings and caveats that apply to the study as a whole: Reportedly, almost half of the unique spike-specific TCRs recognized epitopes lying outside the regions that are mutated in the B.1.351 and B.1.1.7 variants. After two AZD1222 doses, spike-specific TCR breadth and depth were significantly higher than at day 0 and than in MenACWY recipients. Participants were mostly white British and included more females than males, and it was suggested by the authors that clonal diversity may have been underestimated. Conclusions about previously exposed vaccinees were limited because only six AZD1222 recipients were SARS-CoV-2 seropositive at baseline. The 56-69-year group was small, and its depth increase did not reach significance, likely because of low power. CD4 TCRs associated with the vaccine covered the entire spike protein, and the dominant responses were in regions 160-218 and 743-854. No day 14 peak-response samples were available, so repertoires were characterized only after the peak T cell response.

The CDR3 regions of human TCRbeta chains were analyzed by immunosequencing. Concerning the study's data processing: TCRs in the repertoires were compared against a reference library of SARS-CoV-2-specific TCRs that had been generated with the MIRA antigen-specificity platform. Breadth was defined as the fraction of unique TCRs that were SARS-CoV-2-associated. Depth was defined as the fraction of total T cells that were SARS-CoV-2-associated. Each spike-specific TCR was assigned to its reactive spike region and to a CD4 or CD8 class using the MIRA data. Log10-transformed breadth and depth values were compared by one-way ANOVA with Sidak's multiple comparisons tests. TCRdb retrieved this table from immuneACCESS and kept in-frame rearrangements only. Not all clones are present; in checked studies, unresolved V genes account for under half, and no reason is known for the remainder. V and J calls and clone size are copied from that table; D and trimming were computed from the DNA. The sample has about 140,000 clones on record, 80% to 95% of them singletons. About 5% of the sample is taken by the ten largest.

With respect to this clone: Its recognized antigen is unknown. Per-nucleotide qualities are absent, and no much larger clonotype sits a single base away.

Including the terminal cysteine and phenylalanine, the CDR3 comprises 12 residues. The sequence is cut down to CDR3 DNA, 36 bases in frame from base 1. V is shortened by 0 bases, J by 7 bases, and the region joining them spans 4 bases. CDR1 and CDR2 are read off the germline V gene (reference sequence) as LNHNV and YYDKDF. The time point tag for this specimen amounts to: baseline before first vaccination. The vaccinee samples were drawn from two UK trials, COV001 and COV002, one of which was a single-blind randomized controlled phase 2/3 trial testing AZD1222 (ChAdOx1 nCoV-19) in healthy adults. For TCRbeta chain sequencing, PBMC samples were collected from trial participants at day 0 and at day 28 after the second dose.

The TCR was taken from an adult in good health. Rearrangement joined TRBV15 to TRBJ1-5, with the D segment identity uncertain. Sequences were derived from peripheral blood, sampled on day 0 of AZD1222 vaccination. CDR3 sequence: CATSRDQQPQHF. The DNA sequence is as follows: TGTGCCACCAGCAGAGATCAGCAGCCCCAGCATTTT.